These 5 T cell receptor beta chains were sequenced from one sample in a study of STAT3 mutations in large granular lymphocyte leukemia. Study-level findings and limits: In T-cell large granular lymphocyte leukemia, about half of patients showed multiple immunodominant subclonotypes.

No antigen is known for these receptors. Generated by immunoSEQ multiplex PCR, the TCRdb table keeps only in-frame clones and is missing some. The sample yields about 4,700 clones, just under 55% seen once. Material for sequencing was peripheral blood mononuclear cells. The receptor source for this set is a male patient between 45 and 60 years old with T-cell large granular lymphocyte leukemia. Some clones in this sample may be carry-over from other donors' samples.

The V call is TRBV18, the J call TRBJ2-7; D not resolved. CDR1 is KGHSH, CDR2 LQKENI, per germline. V gave up 0 bases and J gave up 5 bases, with 17 bases separating them. The CDR3 has 16 amino acids. For the CDR3, the DNA is TGTGCCAGCTCACCACCGGGTTCAGCCGTACTCCACGAGCAGTACTTC. It translates to CASSPPGSAVLHEQYF.

The chain links TRBV18 to TRBJ2-3; 9 bases agree with TRBD2. CDR3 length equals 16 residues. CDR1 is KGHSH and CDR2 is LQKENI in the germline V gene. V trimming: 4 bases; J trimming: 0 bases; junction bases outside the gene matches: 5. The CDR3 region has the DNA TGTGCCAGCTCACTTTCAGCGGGAGGAAGCACAGATACGCAGTATTTT. Residues: CASSLSAGGSTDTQYF.

V and J are TRBV28 and TRBJ1-2; 7 bases map to TRBD1. The germline CDR1 and CDR2 sequences are MDHEN and SYDVKM. Trimming at V came to 6 bases and at J to 7 bases, leaving 11 bases not matched to a gene. The CDR3 runs to 14 residues. For the CDR3, the DNA is TGTGCCAGCAGACCCGGAGGGACAGTCGGTGGCTACACCTTC. This encodes CASRPGGTVGGYTF.

The chain has TRBV27 and TRBJ1-5; weak D call: TRBD1 (5 bases). Germline loops: CDR1 MNHEY, CDR2 SMNVEV (reference sequence). This CDR3 spans 18 amino acids. Trimming shortened V by 2 bases and J by 0 bases, and 17 bases separated the two germline ends. The CDR3 loop is CASSLSNRGPYSNQPQHF. The CDR3 DNA follows: TGTGCCAGCAGTTTAAGCAATCGGGGCCCCTATAGCAATCAGCCCCAGCATTTT.

This clone was counted only a few times. This sequence joins TRBV4-2 and TRBJ2-7, with 8 bases matching TRBD1. Per the germline V gene, CDR1 is LGHNA and CDR2 is YNFKEQ. The CDR3 length is 14 residues. V shed 3 bases, J shed 7 bases, and the junction held 8 bases outside the gene matches. The CDR3 loop reads CASSHDDRGREQYF. CDR3 nucleotides: TGTGCCAGCAGCCACGACGACAGGGGTCGGGAGCAGTACTTC.